These T cell receptor beta chains were read from a single sample in a study of CD8 T cells in ankylosing spondylitis. TCRdb re-called the 5' RACE reads through MiXCR, storing one row per CDR3 protein. The table includes about 30,000 distinct CDR3 sequences, approximately 15% detected once. Sequenced input: blood. The receptors were sampled from a male donor with ankylosing spondylitis or in good health (not recorded which). Both conserved end residues are part of each CDR3. The order of the fields is D gene, clone size, J gene, V gene, CDR3 protein, CDR3 DNA. D genes are given only for firm matches. Only part of the rows carry a size: once, few, many, or a class if the clone is expanded.

>TRBD2|NA|TRBJ2-3|TRBV5-1
CASSLGTSGRTAGGTQYF
TGCGCCAGCAGCTTGGGGACTAGCGGGAGAACGGCAGGGGGTACGCAGTATTTT
>NA|many|TRBJ2-1|TRBV5-1
CASSPQGPYNEQFF
TGCGCCAGCAGCCCCCAGGGGCCTTACAATGAGCAGTTCTTC
>TRBD2|NA|TRBJ2-1|TRBV12-3/TRBV12-4
CASRILTLLQRGFGNEQFF
TGTGCCAGCAGAATCCTGACTCTGCTGCAGCGGGGGTTTGGGAATGAGCAGTTCTTC
>TRBD2|NA|TRBJ2-3|TRBV25-1
CASSDRTSGTDTQYF
TGTGCCAGCAGTGACCGGACTAGCGGCACAGATACGCAGTATTTT
>TRBD1|many|TRBJ1-1|TRBV7-2
CASSWDRWNTEAFF
TGTGCCAGCAGCTGGGACAGATGGAACACTGAAGCTTTCTTT
>NA|few|TRBJ2-1|TRBV12-3/TRBV12-4
CASSLQRDEQFF
TGTGCCAGCAGTTTACAGCGGGATGAGCAGTTCTTC
>NA|NA|TRBJ2-7|TRBV6-5
CASSYLNRGPYEQYF
TGTGCCAGCAGTTACTTGAACAGAGGGCCCTACGAGCAGTACTTC
>NA|few|TRBJ2-2|TRBV28
CASSFGSGELFF
TGTGCCAGCAGTTTCGGGTCCGGGGAGCTGTTTTTT
>TRBD1|few|TRBJ2-3|TRBV7-9
CASSPGQGTDTQYF
TGTGCCAGCAGCCCCGGACAGGGGACAGATACGCAGTATTTT
>NA|NA|TRBJ1-4|TRBV12-3/TRBV12-4
CASSSGRWNEKLFF
TGTGCCAGCAGCTCGGGACGGTGGAATGAAAAACTGTTTTTT
>TRBD1|NA|TRBJ2-3|TRBV28
CASSFPGQGTDTQYF
TGTGCCAGCAGTTTTCCAGGACAGGGCACAGATACGCAGTATTTT
>TRBD1|few|TRBJ2-1|TRBV12-3/TRBV12-4
CASSRQGTKGEQFF
TGTGCCAGCAGCAGACAGGGAACGAAGGGGGAGCAGTTCTTC
>TRBD1|NA|TRBJ1-1|TRBV25-1
CASSDPARGRTEAFF
TGTGCCAGCAGTGATCCGGCCAGGGGGAGAACTGAAGCTTTCTTT
>NA|NA|TRBJ1-4|TRBV7-3
CASSSRGASNEKLFF
TGTGCCAGCAGCTCCCGAGGGGCCTCTAATGAAAAACTGTTTTTT
>TRBD2|few|TRBJ2-5|TRBV5-1
CASSTGTSSSETQYF
TGCGCCAGCAGCACCGGGACTAGCAGTTCCGAGACCCAGTACTTC
>NA|many|TRBJ2-2|TRBV10-3
CAISIGNTGELFF
TGTGCCATCTCGATCGGTAACACCGGGGAGCTGTTTTTT
>NA|once|TRBJ2-1|TRBV20-1
CSARDYNEQFF
TGCAGTGCTAGGGACTACAATGAGCAGTTCTTC
>NA|NA|TRBJ2-3|TRBV20-1
CSASFPSTDTQYF
TGCAGTGCTAGCTTCCCTAGCACAGATACGCAGTATTTT
>NA|NA|TRBJ2-2|TRBV29-1
CSALSSGGGTGELFF
TGCAGCGCCCTTAGCTCCGGAGGGGGCACCGGGGAGCTGTTTTTT
>NA|many|TRBJ2-2|TRBV29-1
CSVTHIGELFF
TGCAGCGTTACTCATATCGGGGAGCTGTTTTTT
>NA|NA|TRBJ2-7|TRBV4-1
CASSQGRSQSYEQYF
TGCGCCAGCAGCCAGGGTCGGTCTCAATCCTACGAGCAGTACTTC
>TRBD1|NA|TRBJ2-2|TRBV5-5
CASSGNRGRGTGELFF
TGTGCCAGCAGCGGAAACAGGGGGCGCGGCACCGGGGAGCTGTTTTTT
>TRBD1|few|TRBJ1-4|TRBV5-1
CASSRRQGGIATNEKLFF
TGCGCCAGCAGCAGAAGACAGGGGGGAATCGCAACTAATGAAAAACTGTTTTTT
>NA|NA|TRBJ1-1|TRBV12-3/TRBV12-4
CASSLKGGAEAFF
TGTGCCAGCAGTTTAAAAGGGGGTGCTGAAGCTTTCTTT